This is a list of T cell receptor beta chains from one sample in a study of T cells after posttransplantation cyclophosphamide. Assay used: immunoSEQ multiplex PCR; TCRdb lists only in-frame clones, some missing. The table lists about 40,000 clones, with no singletons. Sequencing was performed on PBMCs. The receptor source for this set is a woman aged 45-65 years in good health and a related stem cell transplant donor. The conserved cysteine and the conserved F or W are not part of the CDR3 here.

J: TRBJ2-5
V: TRBV6-5
CDR3: ASSSSGTSFQTQY

J: TRBJ2-3
V: TRBV11-2
CDR3: ASSPLQVTDTQY

J: TRBJ2-3
V: TRBV19
CDR3: ASSASNRDTQY

J: TRBJ1-2
V: TRBV5-4
CDR3: ASSRGQGRGYT

J: TRBJ2-3
V: TRBV7-3
CDR3: ASSTSTSGGQDTQY

J: TRBJ2-7
V: TRBV13
CDR3: ASSLGLQGGSYEQY

J: TRBJ1-1
V: TRBV7-9
CDR3: ASSPPGQGLMNTEAF

J: TRBJ1-1
V: TRBV27
CDR3: ASSGTRNTEAF

J: TRBJ1-2
V: TRBV18
CDR3: ASSPLGQNYGYT

J: TRBJ1-2
V: TRBV28
CDR3: ASSLARGWAYGYT

J: TRBJ1-1
V: TRBV4-1
CDR3: ASSQKTVGQGMNTEAF

J: TRBJ2-1
V: TRBV18
CDR3: ASSPRYQSGLTYNEQF

J: TRBJ1-1
V: TRBV28
CDR3: ASRGGPKNTEAF

J: TRBJ1-3
V: TRBV4-1
CDR3: ASSRTGAVDTIY

J: TRBJ1-5
V: TRBV7-2
CDR3: ASSLGQGSQPQH

J: TRBJ2-5
V: TRBV9
CDR3: ASGQPQY

J: TRBJ2-1
V: TRBV5-1
CDR3: AGSLASGGGNNEQF

J: TRBJ2-3
V: TRBV10-1
CDR3: ASSQTDTQY